Listed below are T cell receptor beta chains from one sample, sequenced in a study of human T cells and chemical hapten exposure. MiXCR, run by TCRdb on the RACE reads, gives a single entry per CDR3 protein. This table holds 95,000 to 150,000 distinct CDR3 sequences, around 11% found once. The sequences come from whole blood, collected in connection with sensitization to the hapten diphenylcyclopropenone (DPC). The receptors were sampled from a woman between 50 and 59 years old with alopecia areata. Some clones in this sample may be carry-over from other donors' samples. Both conserved end residues are part of each CDR3. D genes are given only for firm matches. Only some rows state a clone size, as once, few, many or a class for expanded clones.

v_call: TRBV10-3
d_call: .
j_call: TRBJ1-1
cdr3_length: 13
clone_size: .
cdr3_aa: CAISARVNTEAFF
cdr3_nt: TGTGCCATCAGTGCAAGAGTTAACACTGAAGCTTTCTTT

v_call: TRBV20-1
d_call: .
j_call: TRBJ2-7
cdr3_length: 13
clone_size: few
cdr3_aa: CSARGQNLYEQYF
cdr3_nt: TGCAGTGCTAGAGGGCAGAACCTCTACGAGCAGTACTTC

v_call: TRBV18
d_call: .
j_call: TRBJ2-1
cdr3_length: 15
clone_size: few
cdr3_aa: CASSPELATRNEQFF
cdr3_nt: TGTGCCAGCTCACCAGAACTAGCAACCCGAAATGAGCAGTTCTTC

v_call: TRBV4-2
d_call: TRBD2
j_call: TRBJ2-2
cdr3_length: 17
clone_size: few
cdr3_aa: CASSQDMDSGVTGELFF
cdr3_nt: TGTGCCAGCAGCCAAGATATGGATAGCGGGGTCACCGGGGAGCTGTTTTTT

v_call: TRBV3-1
d_call: .
j_call: TRBJ2-6
cdr3_length: 18
clone_size: .
cdr3_aa: CASSQGIGGGTGANVLTF
cdr3_nt: TGTGCCAGCAGCCAAGGGATTGGAGGGGGAACTGGGGCCAACGTCCTGACTTTC

v_call: TRBV29-1
d_call: .
j_call: TRBJ1-2
cdr3_length: 11
clone_size: .
cdr3_aa: CSVDDGYGYTF
cdr3_nt: TGCAGCGTTGATGATGGGTATGGCTACACCTTC

v_call: TRBV5-4
d_call: .
j_call: TRBJ2-3
cdr3_length: 13
clone_size: .
cdr3_aa: CASSLRPGDTQYF
cdr3_nt: TGTGCCAGCAGCTTGCGTCCGGGAGATACGCAGTATTTT

v_call: TRBV27
d_call: .
j_call: TRBJ1-1
cdr3_length: 12
clone_size: few
cdr3_aa: CASSRSNTEAFF
cdr3_nt: TGTGCCAGCAGCCGCTCCAACACTGAAGCTTTCTTT

v_call: TRBV27
d_call: .
j_call: TRBJ2-4
cdr3_length: 15
clone_size: .
cdr3_aa: CASSLGGGAKNIQYF
cdr3_nt: TGTGCCAGCAGTTTAGGAGGGGGGGCCAAAAACATTCAGTACTTC

v_call: TRBV13
d_call: TRBD1
j_call: TRBJ2-6
cdr3_length: 18
clone_size: many
cdr3_aa: CASSQEGQGNSGANVLTF
cdr3_nt: TGTGCCAGCAGCCAGGAAGGACAGGGTAACTCTGGGGCCAACGTCCTGACTTTC

v_call: TRBV27
d_call: .
j_call: TRBJ1-6
cdr3_length: 15
clone_size: .
cdr3_aa: CASSKSGAYNSPLHF
cdr3_nt: TGTGCCAGCAGTAAATCAGGGGCCTATAATTCACCCCTCCACTTT

v_call: TRBV5-6
d_call: .
j_call: TRBJ2-7
cdr3_length: 16
clone_size: many
cdr3_aa: CASSLEGSQVSYEQYF
cdr3_nt: TGTGCCAGCAGCTTGGAAGGCAGCCAAGTCTCCTACGAGCAGTACTTC

v_call: TRBV14
d_call: .
j_call: TRBJ1-6
cdr3_length: 14
clone_size: few
cdr3_aa: CASSRASYNSPLHF
cdr3_nt: TGTGCCAGCAGCCGGGCCTCCTATAATTCACCCCTCCACTTT

v_call: TRBV5-1
d_call: TRBD1
j_call: TRBJ2-2
cdr3_length: 15
clone_size: few
cdr3_aa: CASSPAGTGTGELFF
cdr3_nt: TGCGCCAGCAGCCCTGCCGGGACAGGGACCGGGGAGCTGTTTTTT

v_call: TRBV5-6
d_call: .
j_call: TRBJ2-3
cdr3_length: 12
clone_size: .
cdr3_aa: CASSLIPDTQYF
cdr3_nt: TGTGCCAGCAGCCTTATCCCAGATACGCAGTATTTT

v_call: TRBV29-1
d_call: .
j_call: TRBJ1-2
cdr3_length: 10
clone_size: few
cdr3_aa: CSSNADGYTF
cdr3_nt: TGCAGCTCTAATGCCGACGGCTACACCTTC

v_call: TRBV20-1
d_call: .
j_call: TRBJ2-7
cdr3_length: 15
clone_size: .
cdr3_aa: CSARPRDTSSYEQYF
cdr3_nt: TGCAGTGCTAGACCTAGGGACACAAGCTCCTACGAGCAGTACTTC

v_call: TRBV29-1
d_call: .
j_call: TRBJ1-1
cdr3_length: 14
clone_size: .
cdr3_aa: CSVDEGPPRTEAFF
cdr3_nt: TGCAGCGTTGATGAGGGACCGCCGAGGACTGAAGCTTTCTTT

v_call: TRBV6-2/TRBV6-3
d_call: TRBD2
j_call: TRBJ2-7
cdr3_length: 13
clone_size: few
cdr3_aa: CASGLAGLYEQYF
cdr3_nt: TGTGCCAGTGGACTAGCGGGCCTCTACGAGCAGTACTTC

v_call: TRBV5-1
d_call: .
j_call: TRBJ2-6
cdr3_length: 14
clone_size: many
cdr3_aa: CASSLGQGANVLTF
cdr3_nt: TGCGCCAGCAGCCTGGGCCAAGGGGCCAACGTCCTGACTTTC

v_call: TRBV7-2
d_call: .
j_call: TRBJ1-4
cdr3_length: 12
clone_size: .
cdr3_aa: CASSLEDEKLFF
cdr3_nt: TGTGCCAGCAGCTTAGAGGATGAAAAACTGTTTTTT

v_call: TRBV13
d_call: TRBD1
j_call: TRBJ2-7
cdr3_length: 17
clone_size: .
cdr3_aa: CASSSIRGQKNRYEQYF
cdr3_nt: TGTGCCAGCAGTTCTATTAGGGGACAGAAAAATCGCTACGAGCAGTACTTC

v_call: TRBV20-1
d_call: .
j_call: TRBJ1-2
cdr3_length: 12
clone_size: few
cdr3_aa: CSAREVTRGYTF
cdr3_nt: TGCAGTGCTAGAGAGGTCACCCGGGGCTACACCTTC

v_call: TRBV7-9
d_call: TRBD2
j_call: TRBJ2-3
cdr3_length: 16
clone_size: many
cdr3_aa: CASRTKLAGATDTQYF
cdr3_nt: TGTGCCAGCAGAACTAAACTAGCGGGAGCTACAGATACGCAGTATTTT

v_call: TRBV12-3/TRBV12-4
d_call: .
j_call: TRBJ1-1
cdr3_length: 13
clone_size: many
cdr3_aa: CASSQTGSTEAFF
cdr3_nt: TGTGCCAGCAGCCAAACCGGAAGCACTGAAGCTTTCTTT

v_call: TRBV3-1
d_call: TRBD2
j_call: TRBJ2-3
cdr3_length: 14
clone_size: few
cdr3_aa: CASTLGLATDTQYF
cdr3_nt: TGTGCCAGCACCCTAGGACTAGCTACGGATACGCAGTATTTT

v_call: TRBV12-3/TRBV12-4
d_call: .
j_call: TRBJ2-7
cdr3_length: 12
clone_size: many
cdr3_aa: CASSLDTYEQYF
cdr3_nt: TGTGCCAGCAGTTTAGACACCTACGAGCAGTACTTC

v_call: TRBV27
d_call: .
j_call: TRBJ1-4
cdr3_length: 15
clone_size: .
cdr3_aa: CASSLSGTGLPKLFF
cdr3_nt: TGTGCCAGCAGTTTATCGGGAACAGGGCTTCCTAAACTGTTTTTT

v_call: TRBV5-6
d_call: .
j_call: TRBJ1-4
cdr3_length: 17
clone_size: .
cdr3_aa: CASSPGQLPWANEKLFF
cdr3_nt: TGTGCCAGCAGCCCCGGACAGCTCCCCTGGGCTAATGAAAAACTGTTTTTT

v_call: TRBV28
d_call: TRBD2
j_call: TRBJ2-3
cdr3_length: 18
clone_size: .
cdr3_aa: CASSSPFGSREAPDTQYF
cdr3_nt: TGTGCCAGCAGTTCCCCGTTCGGTTCGCGGGAGGCCCCCGATACGCAGTATTTT

v_call: TRBV2
d_call: .
j_call: TRBJ1-2
cdr3_length: 12
clone_size: many
cdr3_aa: CASSPPGYGYTF
cdr3_nt: TGTGCCAGCAGTCCCCCTGGGTATGGCTACACCTTC

v_call: TRBV7-2
d_call: TRBD2
j_call: TRBJ2-3
cdr3_length: 16
clone_size: few
cdr3_aa: CASSPPGRGGTDTQYF
cdr3_nt: TGTGCCAGCAGCCCCCCCGGCCGGGGGGGCACAGATACGCAGTATTTT

v_call: TRBV20-1
d_call: TRBD2
j_call: TRBJ2-7
cdr3_length: 13
clone_size: many
cdr3_aa: CSASPGTSGEQYF
cdr3_nt: TGCAGTGCTAGTCCCGGGACTAGCGGCGAGCAGTACTTC

v_call: TRBV20-1
d_call: .
j_call: TRBJ2-6
cdr3_length: 15
clone_size: many
cdr3_aa: CSARPPGSGANVLTF
cdr3_nt: TGCAGTGCCCGCCCCCCGGGGTCTGGGGCCAACGTCCTGACTTTC

v_call: TRBV7-6
d_call: .
j_call: TRBJ1-4
cdr3_length: 17
clone_size: .
cdr3_aa: CASSLGSGVKTNEKLFF
cdr3_nt: TGTGCCAGCAGCTTAGGTTCTGGGGTCAAAACTAATGAAAAACTGTTTTTT

v_call: TRBV20-1
d_call: .
j_call: TRBJ2-7
cdr3_length: 12
clone_size: few
cdr3_aa: CSSRGADYEQYF
cdr3_nt: TGCAGTTCGAGGGGGGCGGACTACGAGCAGTACTTC

v_call: TRBV9
d_call: .
j_call: TRBJ2-7
cdr3_length: 16
clone_size: .
cdr3_aa: CASSVGDLGPTYEQYF
cdr3_nt: TGTGCCAGCAGCGTAGGGGACCTAGGTCCCACCTACGAGCAGTACTTC

v_call: TRBV20-1
d_call: .
j_call: TRBJ1-5
cdr3_length: 15
clone_size: .
cdr3_aa: CSARTGSHRNQPQNF
cdr3_nt: TGCAGTGCTAGAACAGGGTCGCATCGCAATCAGCCCCAGAATTTT

v_call: TRBV6-2/TRBV6-3
d_call: .
j_call: TRBJ2-1
cdr3_length: 14
clone_size: .
cdr3_aa: CASSLSFMYNEQFF
cdr3_nt: TGTGCCAGCAGTTTGTCTTTTATGTACAATGAGCAGTTCTTC

v_call: TRBV27
d_call: .
j_call: TRBJ2-4
cdr3_length: 14
clone_size: .
cdr3_aa: CASSLRGCKNIQYF
cdr3_nt: TGTGCCAGCAGTTTGCGAGGATGTAAAAACATTCAGTACTTC

v_call: TRBV12-3/TRBV12-4
d_call: .
j_call: TRBJ1-2
cdr3_length: 12
clone_size: few
cdr3_aa: CASEGANYGYTF
cdr3_nt: TGTGCCAGCGAGGGAGCCAACTATGGCTACACCTTC

v_call: TRBV28
d_call: TRBD1
j_call: TRBJ2-3
cdr3_length: 16
clone_size: many
cdr3_aa: CASIPPGQIITDTQYF
cdr3_nt: TGTGCCAGCATCCCTCCGGGACAGATAATCACAGATACGCAGTATTTT

v_call: TRBV7-2
d_call: .
j_call: TRBJ2-3
cdr3_length: 15
clone_size: many
cdr3_aa: CASSLSRAQVDTQYF
cdr3_nt: TGTGCCAGCAGCCTTTCTCGGGCGCAGGTAGATACGCAGTATTTT

v_call: TRBV29-1
d_call: TRBD2
j_call: TRBJ2-7
cdr3_length: 19
clone_size: many
cdr3_aa: CSVEDRRTSGGEYPYEQYF
cdr3_nt: TGCAGCGTTGAAGATCGACGGACTAGCGGGGGGGAGTACCCCTACGAGCAGTACTTC

v_call: TRBV5-1
d_call: .
j_call: TRBJ2-3
cdr3_length: 14
clone_size: many
cdr3_aa: CASSWGKGGDTQYF
cdr3_nt: TGCGCCAGCAGCTGGGGAAAGGGAGGAGATACGCAGTATTTT

v_call: TRBV2
d_call: .
j_call: TRBJ1-3
cdr3_length: 13
clone_size: .
cdr3_aa: CASSESPKNTIYF
cdr3_nt: TGTGCCAGCAGTGAATCCCCAAAAAACACCATATATTTT

v_call: TRBV5-5
d_call: TRBD1
j_call: TRBJ2-3
cdr3_length: 16
clone_size: few
cdr3_aa: CASSYGQGISTDTQYF
cdr3_nt: TGTGCCAGCAGCTATGGACAGGGGATAAGCACAGATACGCAGTATTTT

v_call: TRBV29-1
d_call: .
j_call: TRBJ1-2
cdr3_length: 12
clone_size: many
cdr3_aa: CSVEGAGDGYTF
cdr3_nt: TGCAGCGTTGAAGGGGCCGGGGATGGCTACACCTTC